Listed here are 32 T cell receptor beta chains from one sample, sequenced in a study of shared clonotypes between healthy human individuals. Libraries were prepared by immunoSEQ multiplex PCR; TCRdb keeps only in-frame clonotypes and omits some of them. In the table there are a few million clones, roughly 92% of which are singletons. Sequencing was carried out using naive CD4+ T cells sorted from blood. Subset denoted: CD45RA+ positively selected. All receptors come from a man aged 18-30 years in good health.

The chain couples TRBV5-4 to TRBJ1-2; 9 positions match TRBD1. Trimming cost V 4 bases and J 8 bases; bases outside gene matches: 12. This CDR3 region has 15 residues. Per germline, CDR1 SGHNT and CDR2 YYREEE (reference sequence). CDR3 residues: CASSPTTGGEGGYTF. In DNA form, the CDR3 reads TGTGCCAGCAGCCCCACCACAGGGGGCGAGGGCGGCTACACCTTC.

A word on this clone: The same CDR3 also results from other DNA sequences found in this sample. The chain employs TRBV6-5 and TRBJ1-1; tentative D call: TRBD1 (5 bases). Trimming shortened V by 2 bases and J by 1 base, and 8 bases separated the two germline ends. Germline V gene sequence: CDR1 MNHEY, CDR2 SVGAGI. The CDR3 contains 14 residues. The CDR3 nucleotides read TGTGCCAGCAGTTACGGGGGAACGAACACTGAAGCTTTCTTT. Residues: CASSYGGTNTEAFF.

CDR3 sequence reads: CASSVQGSSYEQYF. CDR3 nucleotides: TGCGCCAGCAGTGTACAGGGCAGCTCCTACGAGCAGTACTTC. This sequence joins TRBV5-1 and TRBJ2-7; D might be TRBD1 (6 bases). The V end lost 5 bases, the J end lost 0 bases, and 12 bases lay between the germline ends. Per germline, CDR1 SGHRS and CDR2 YFSETQ. CDR3 length: 14 amino acids. Complete variable domain (other parts from reference TRBV5-1 and TRBJ2-7): KAGVTQTPRYLIKTRGQQVTLSCSPISGHRSVSWYQQTPGQGLQFLFEYFSETQRNKGNFPGRFSGRQFSNSRSEMNVSTLELGDSALYLCASSVQGSSYEQYFGPGTRLTVT.

The chain carries TRBV5-4 and TRBJ1-2; D unresolved. The V gene lost 6 bases and the J gene lost 0 bases, with 18 bases spanning the gap. The germline CDR1 and CDR2 sequences are SGHNT and YYREEE (reference sequence). The CDR3 has 16 amino acids. CDR3 residues: CASTPGLSAANYGYTF. The DNA of the CDR3 is TGTGCCAGCACCCCAGGCCTCTCGGCAGCTAACTATGGCTACACCTTC.

The chain combines TRBV19 with TRBJ2-3, with 7 bases identical to TRBD2. V lost 0 bases, J lost 11 bases, and 5 bases stayed unmatched. The CDR3 runs 13 residues. Germline V CDR1 and CDR2: LNHDA, SQIVND (reference sequence). The CDR3 bases are TGTGCCAGTAGTATAGATGGCGGGGGTGGGCAGTATTTT. Translation: CASSIDGGGGQYF.

With respect to this clone: Other nucleotide sequences in the sample specify the same CDR3. Here the CDR3 DNA reads TGTGCCAGCAGCTTAGCCAGGCGGGAGACCCAGTACTTC. It codes for CASSLARRETQYF. The genes are TRBV7-6 and TRBJ2-5; D remains ambiguous. The V and J ends lost 0 bases and 5 bases respectively, with 7 bases between them. CDR3 length: 13 amino acids. The V gene's germline CDR1 is SGHVS and CDR2 FNYEAQ.

The chain has TRBV7-2 and TRBJ2-1; no firm D call. The CDR3 is 16 amino acids. CDR1 is SGHTA, CDR2 FQGNSA, per germline. V was shortened by 5 bases and J by 2 bases, with 16 bases between the two germline ends. This chain's CDR3 is CASSPFPSVPYNEQFF. The CDR3 bases are TGTGCCAGCAGCCCCTTTCCGTCAGTCCCCTACAATGAGCAGTTCTTC. Variable domain in full (rest from reference TRBV7-2 and TRBJ2-1): GAGVSQSPSNKVTEKGKDVELRCDPISGHTALYWYRQSLGQGLEFLIYFQGNSAPDKSGLPSDRFSAERTGGSVSTLTIQRTQQEDSAVYLCASSPFPSVPYNEQFFGPGTRLTVL.

This clone was observed once. The V call is TRBV14, the J call TRBJ1-6; D possibly corresponds to TRBD1 (6 bases). The germline V gene encodes CDR1 SGHDN and CDR2 FVKESK. The CDR3 has 17 amino acids. V shed 0 bases and J shed 7 bases, with 16 bases lying between them. As DNA, the CDR3 is TGTGCCAGCAGCCAAGATCTGGGGGGCCAGAGGAATTCACCCCTCCACTTT. This codes for CASSQDLGGQRNSPLHF.

The V call is TRBV5-8, the J call TRBJ2-7; 10 nucleotides agree with TRBD1. This CDR3 contains 18 residues. The V gene end was trimmed by 4 bases and the J gene end by 3 bases; junction bases not matched to a gene: 16. Germline V gene data show CDR1 as SGHTS and CDR2 as YDEGEE. The CDR3 DNA is TGTGCCAGCAGCCCCCCCGACAGGGGGCCTTTAAAAAGCTACGAGCAGTACTTC. This codes for CASSPPDRGPLKSYEQYF.

The V and J genes are TRBV11-2 and TRBJ1-2; TRBD1 agrees at 10 bases. Germline V gene data show CDR1 as SGHAT and CDR2 as FQNNGV. The V gene end was trimmed by 4 bases and the J gene end by 7 bases; junction bases not matched to a gene: 6. The CDR3 contains 14 residues. The CDR3 DNA is TGTGCCAGCAGCTCGGACAGGGGGTATAGTGGCTACACCTTC. Its protein product is CASSSDRGYSGYTF.

The chain recombines TRBV27 with TRBJ2-7, with D perhaps matching TRBD2 (5 bases). The germline CDR1 and CDR2 sequences are MNHEY and SMNVEV (reference sequence). This CDR3 is built from 13 residues. V was pared by 7 bases and J by 1 base, with 11 bases between. DNA for the CDR3: TGTGCCAGCATGGGAGCCGGGTCCTACGAGCAGTACTTC. Amino acids: CASMGAGSYEQYF.

CDR3 region: CASSPNGDRNSPLHF. The CDR3 DNA reads TGTGCCAGCTCACCGAACGGGGACAGAAATTCACCCCTCCACTTT. This chain uses TRBV18 with TRBJ1-6; the match to TRBD1 covers 7 bases. The germline V gene encodes CDR1 KGHSH and CDR2 LQKENI. This CDR3 is 15 amino acids long. The V and J ends lost 3 bases and 7 bases, in that order; junction bases with no gene match: 6.

The chain combines TRBV7-6 with TRBJ2-5; D is perhaps TRBD2 (6 bases). The CDR3 contains 15 residues. Trimming shortened V by 0 bases and J by 4 bases, and 12 bases separated the two germline ends. CDR1 is SGHVS and CDR2 is FNYEAQ in the germline V gene. The CDR3 loop is CASSLAVGGGETQYF. CDR3 nucleotide sequence: TGTGCCAGCAGCTTAGCGGTGGGGGGAGGAGAGACCCAGTACTTC.

This chain links TRBV11-2 with TRBJ2-1; no clear D gene. The CDR3 extends over 15 amino acids. The ends were cut back, 1 base at V and 10 bases at J, with 17 bases in the middle. Per germline, CDR1 SGHAT and CDR2 FQNNGV. CDR3 DNA: TGTGCCAGCAGCTTAGCGGTAGCTGGGTCACGGGAGCAGTTCTTC. Protein: CASSLAVAGSREQFF.

The rearrangement joins TRBV9 to TRBJ1-6, with D uncertain. Germline assignment: CDR1 SGDLS and CDR2 YYNGEE. The V end lost 3 bases, the J end lost 0 bases, and 13 bases lay between the germline ends. This CDR3 has 17 residues. CDR3 bases: TGTGCCAGCAGCGCCCAAGGCCTGAGCTCCTATAATTCACCCCTCCACTTT. Translating it yields CASSAQGLSSYNSPLHF.

The chain links TRBV11-2 to TRBJ2-2; perhaps TRBD1 as D (6 bases). Trimming stripped 2 bases from V and 4 bases from J, with 14 bases between. The CDR3 covers 16 residues. Germline-derived CDR1 and CDR2 are SGHAT and FQNNGV. The CDR3, as DNA: TGTGCCAGCAGCTTAACAGGGATGAGGGTCACCGGGGAGCTGTTTTTT. It encodes CASSLTGMRVTGELFF.

V and J are TRBV12-2 and TRBJ2-7; the table's TRBD1 call for D was not verified on the DNA. TRBV12-2 is a documented pseudogene. This CDR3 is built from 13 residues. CDR3 in amino acids: CASQGQDLYEQYF. The CDR3 DNA reads TGTGCAAGCCAGGGACAAGATCTCTACGAGCAGTACTTC.

The genes are TRBV12-2 and TRBJ2-7; TRBD2, the table's D call, lacks a check against the DNA. TRBV12-2 is flagged as a pseudogene. The CDR3 covers 14 residues. The CDR3 spells CASRLVAGAYEQYF. The DNA of the CDR3 is TGTGCAAGTCGCTTAGTAGCGGGGGCCTACGAGCAGTACTTC.

The CDR3, as DNA: TGTGCCAGCTCACCACAGCCCCGGACGGTGAACACTGAAGCTTTCTTT. Amino acids: CASSPQPRTVNTEAFF. The V call is TRBV18, the J call TRBJ1-1; D uncertain. Trimming left V 1 base short and J 0 bases short, with 12 bases between. Germline CDR1 and CDR2: KGHSH and LQKENI. This CDR3 contains 16 residues.

The table lists this clone with a count of one. The CDR3 loop is CASSSAGPPYEQYF. The CDR3 DNA is TGCGCCAGCAGCTCAGCGGGACCCCCCTACGAGCAGTACTTC. The chain couples TRBV5-1 to TRBJ2-7; 7 bases line up with TRBD2. CDR1 and CDR2 from the germline V gene are SGHRS and YFSETQ. The CDR3 is 14 amino acids. V lost 3 bases, J lost 2 bases, and 5 bases stayed unmatched.

This clone occurred once. The rearrangement joins TRBV30 to TRBJ1-3, with 9 bases identical to TRBD1. This CDR3 comprises 16 residues. V was pared by 8 bases and J by 0 bases, with 11 bases of the junction left unmatched. Germline V CDR1 and CDR2: GTSNPN, SVGIG (reference sequence). DNA for the CDR3: TGTGCCGCCCGGGACAGGGTTTCTCGCTCTGGAAACACCATATATTTT. It codes for CAARDRVSRSGNTIYF.

The chain links TRBV11-2 to TRBJ2-1, with D perhaps given as TRBD1 or TRBD2 (5 bases each). This CDR3 has 13 amino acids. The V end lost 3 bases, the J end lost 7 bases, and 10 bases lay between the germline ends. The germline V gene encodes CDR1 SGHAT and CDR2 FQNNGV. CDR3 nucleotides: TGTGCCAGCAGCTTTTCTTGGGGGAATGAGCAGTTCTTC. This encodes CASSFSWGNEQFF.

This chain uses TRBV5-1 with TRBJ2-2; D is undetermined. The CDR3 contains 15 residues. The germline gives CDR1 SGHRS, CDR2 YFSETQ. V dropped 4 bases and J dropped 3 bases, with 13 bases sitting between them. In nucleotides, the CDR3 is TGCGCCAGCAGCCCCGTACAACGGGACACCGGGGAGCTGTTTTTT. Amino acid sequence: CASSPVQRDTGELFF.

J is TRBJ1-1 and V is TRBV5-8; the D is unclear. The CDR3 runs 13 residues. Trimming pared 2 bases from V and 3 bases from J, leaving 8 bases between. The germline V gene encodes CDR1 SGHTS and CDR2 YDEGEE. DNA of the CDR3: TGTGCCAGCAGCTTTCGGCCTTACACTGAAGCTTTCTTT. Translating gives CASSFRPYTEAFF.

The rearrangement links TRBV14 to TRBJ1-2; weak D call: TRBD1 (6 bases). V lost 4 bases to trimming and J lost 8 bases, with 14 bases between them. The CDR3 totals 13 residues. Germline CDR1 reads SGHDN; CDR2 reads FVKESK. The chain's CDR3 is CASSLFTGYGYTF. As DNA, the CDR3 is TGTGCCAGCAGCCTTTTTACAGGGTACGGCTACACCTTC.

This clone was observed once. The chain has TRBV9 and TRBJ2-7; D remains unclear. Germline CDR1 and CDR2: SGDLS and YYNGEE. The CDR3 runs 14 residues. The V gene lost 0 bases and the J gene lost 3 bases, with 10 bases spanning the gap. CDR3 region: CASSVGEFNYEQYF. CDR3 coding DNA: TGTGCCAGCAGCGTAGGTGAGTTTAACTACGAGCAGTACTTC.

For this clone: The sample carries other DNA sequences with the same CDR3. The chain joins TRBV29-1 to TRBJ1-1; 8 nucleotides line up with TRBD1. The junction had 1 base not matched to a gene; V was cut back by 6 bases and J by 4 bases. CDR3 length equals 11 residues. The V gene's germline CDR1 is SQVTM and CDR2 ANQGSEA. CDR3 DNA sequence: TGCAGCGTCACAGGGGGCACTGAAGCTTTCTTT. Translating gives CSVTGGTEAFF.

The CDR3 region has the DNA TGTGCCACCAGCAGATCGACAGGGCAGTACTTC. It specifies CATSRSTGQYF. V is TRBV15 and J is TRBJ2-7, with D tentatively TRBD1 (6 bases). The V gene lost 2 bases and the J gene lost 9 bases, with 8 bases spanning the gap. This CDR3 is built from 11 residues. Germline CDR1 and CDR2: LNHNV and YYDKDF (reference sequence).

This chain joins TRBV18 and TRBJ1-2; 7 nucleotides match TRBD1. With V trimmed by 2 bases and J by 8 bases, 2 bases remained unmatched. The CDR3 runs 12 residues. Per germline, CDR1 KGHSH and CDR2 LQKENI. The CDR3: CASSPGQEGYTF. CDR3 bases: TGTGCCAGCTCACCAGGACAGGAGGGCTACACCTTC.

This clone has only one observation. J is TRBJ2-5 and V is TRBV5-6, with 8 positions matching TRBD1. V was pared by 1 base and J by 5 bases, with 4 bases of the junction left unmatched. Germline values: CDR1 SGHDT, CDR2 YYEEEE. The CDR3 consists of 14 residues. CDR3 loop: CASSLNRGSETQYF. Here the CDR3 DNA reads TGTGCCAGCAGCTTGAACAGGGGGTCGGAGACCCAGTACTTC.

J is TRBJ1-4 and V is TRBV30, with 8 bases matching TRBD1. The germline CDR1 and CDR2 sequences are GTSNPN and SVGIG (reference sequence). V gave up 0 bases and J gave up 0 bases; unmatched junction bases: 9. This CDR3 is 18 amino acids long. Written as DNA, the CDR3 is TGTGCCTGGAGTGTGTCTAGGACAGGGAGTACAACTAATGAAAAACTGTTTTTT. Residues: CAWSVSRTGSTTNEKLFF. Supplemented by reference TRBV30 and TRBJ1-4, the full variable domain reads SQTIHQWPATLVQPVGSPLSLECTVEGTSNPNLYWYRQAAGRGLQLLFYSVGIGQISSEVPQNLSASRPQDRQFILSSKKLLLSDSGFYLCAWSVSRTGSTTNEKLFFGSGTQLSVL.

The gene calls are TRBV25-1 and TRBJ1-3; TRBD1 agrees at 7 bases. Trimming removed 1 base from V and 2 bases from J; junction bases left unmatched: 2. This CDR3 has 15 residues. Germline assignment: CDR1 MGHDK and CDR2 SYGVNS. The CDR3 DNA sequence: TGTGCCAGCAGTGAATTTGGGACAGCTGGAAACACCATATATTTT. Translated: CASSEFGTAGNTIYF.